A selection of T cell receptor beta chains follows, all from one sample in a study of molecular identifiers for immune sequencing clone quantification. TCRdb re-derived calls from the PCR reads in MiXCR, one entry per CDR3 protein. The data show approximately 90,000 distinct CDR3 sequences, with roughly a quarter seen just once and roughly 1% held by the top ten. Sequenced: naive CD8+ T cells from blood, with Jurkat cell RNA spiked in. These receptors originate from a human donor in good health. Some libraries in this study had Jurkat cell RNA spiked in. CDR3s include the opening cysteine and the closing phenylalanine or tryptophan. D genes are given only for firm matches. For some rows the clone size is stated as once, few or many, or as a class when expanded; others skip it.

d_call: TRBD1; j_call: TRBJ1-1; v_call: TRBV7-2; clone_size: many; cdr3_aa: CASSTWDSGTEAFF; cdr3_nt: TGTGCCAGCAGCACTTGGGACAGTGGCACTGAAGCTTTCTTT
d_call: TRBD2; j_call: TRBJ2-3; v_call: TRBV5-4; clone_size: many; cdr3_aa: CASSLRLAGAKGDTQYF; cdr3_nt: TGTGCCAGCAGCTTGCGATTAGCGGGAGCCAAGGGAGATACGCAGTATTTT
d_call: TRBD2; j_call: TRBJ2-1; v_call: TRBV27; clone_size: NA; cdr3_aa: CASSSLPSGGHNEQFF; cdr3_nt: TGTGCCAGCAGTTCACTACCTAGCGGGGGGCACAATGAGCAGTTCTTC
d_call: NA; j_call: TRBJ2-6; v_call: TRBV19; clone_size: NA; cdr3_aa: CASCGANALAF; cdr3_nt: TGTGCCAGTTGTGGGGCCAACGCCCTGGCTTTC
d_call: NA; j_call: TRBJ2-3; v_call: TRBV12-3/TRBV12-4; clone_size: many; cdr3_aa: CASTDVADLYTDTQYF; cdr3_nt: TGTGCCAGCACAGATGTGGCGGACTTGTACACAGATACGCAGTATTTT
d_call: NA; j_call: TRBJ1-2; v_call: TRBV5-4; clone_size: few; cdr3_aa: CASSFAPANYGYTF; cdr3_nt: TGTGCCAGCAGCTTTGCGCCCGCCAACTATGGCTACACCTTC
d_call: NA; j_call: TRBJ1-4; v_call: TRBV4-3; clone_size: NA; cdr3_aa: CASSPEAPAVF; cdr3_nt: TGCGCCAGCAGCCCTGAGGCCCCCGCGGTTTTT
d_call: NA; j_call: TRBJ2-7; v_call: TRBV4-3; clone_size: NA; cdr3_aa: CASSQVVTGREQYF; cdr3_nt: TGCGCCAGCAGCCAAGTCGTAACAGGGAGGGAGCAGTACTTC
d_call: TRBD1; j_call: TRBJ1-1; v_call: TRBV19; clone_size: many; cdr3_aa: CASSAGQGYVPETSTEAFF; cdr3_nt: TGTGCCAGTAGTGCGGGACAGGGATACGTACCCGAGACGAGCACTGAAGCTTTCTTT
d_call: TRBD2; j_call: TRBJ2-1; v_call: TRBV7-9; clone_size: NA; cdr3_aa: CASSILAGGNSDEQFF; cdr3_nt: TGTGCCAGCAGCATATTAGCGGGAGGGAATTCTGATGAGCAGTTCTTC
d_call: NA; j_call: TRBJ1-1; v_call: TRBV4-1; clone_size: many; cdr3_aa: CASTSTGGITEAFF; cdr3_nt: TGCGCCAGTACTTCGACGGGAGGGATCACTGAAGCTTTCTTT
d_call: NA; j_call: TRBJ2-7; v_call: TRBV10-3; clone_size: NA; cdr3_aa: CPISEELANSYEQYF; cdr3_nt: TGTCCCATCAGTGAAGAACTAGCCAACTCCTACGAGCAGTACTTC
d_call: TRBD2; j_call: TRBJ2-7; v_call: TRBV27; clone_size: many; cdr3_aa: CASSPYYSGGFYEQYF; cdr3_nt: TGTGCCAGCAGTCCCTACTACAGCGGGGGTTTCTACGAGCAGTACTTC
d_call: NA; j_call: TRBJ1-2; v_call: TRBV4-1; clone_size: NA; cdr3_aa: CASSPPAGPINYGYTF; cdr3_nt: TGCGCCAGCAGCCCACCCGCCGGACCGATCAACTATGGCTACACCTTC
d_call: NA; j_call: TRBJ2-7; v_call: TRBV7-6; clone_size: few; cdr3_aa: CASSLAAGVPYEQYF; cdr3_nt: TGTGCCAGCAGCTTAGCGGCGGGCGTACCCTACGAGCAGTACTTC
d_call: NA; j_call: TRBJ1-1; v_call: TRBV4-1; clone_size: many; cdr3_aa: CASSQDWAGVWTEAFF; cdr3_nt: TGCGCCAGCAGCCAAGATTGGGCGGGGGTGTGGACTGAAGCTTTCTTT
d_call: TRBD2; j_call: TRBJ2-1; v_call: TRBV12-3/TRBV12-4; clone_size: many; cdr3_aa: CASSLAAGDSYNEQFF; cdr3_nt: TGTGCCAGCAGTTTAGCGGCGGGGGACTCCTACAATGAGCAGTTCTTC
d_call: TRBD1; j_call: TRBJ2-3; v_call: TRBV19; clone_size: many; cdr3_aa: CASSTTGGSADTQYF; cdr3_nt: TGTGCCAGTAGTACTACAGGGGGCTCCGCAGATACGCAGTATTTT
d_call: NA; j_call: TRBJ1-1; v_call: TRBV2; clone_size: many; cdr3_aa: CASSGLGRSNTEAFF; cdr3_nt: TGTGCCAGCAGTGGGTTGGGACGTTCGAACACTGAAGCTTTCTTT